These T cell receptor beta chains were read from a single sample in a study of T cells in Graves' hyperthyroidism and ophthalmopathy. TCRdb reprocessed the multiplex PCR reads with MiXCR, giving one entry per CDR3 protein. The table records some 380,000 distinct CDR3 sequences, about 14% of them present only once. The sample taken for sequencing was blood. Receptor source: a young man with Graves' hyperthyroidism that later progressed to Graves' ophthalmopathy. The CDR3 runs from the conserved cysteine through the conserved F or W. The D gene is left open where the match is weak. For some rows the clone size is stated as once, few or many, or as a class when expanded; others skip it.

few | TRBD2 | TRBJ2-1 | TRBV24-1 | TGTGCCACCAGTGATTTGGGGGGGGACGAGCAGTTCTTC | CATSDLGGDEQFF
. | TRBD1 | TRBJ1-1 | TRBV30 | TGTGCCTGGACAGGGGGTGGAACTGAAGCTTTCTTT | CAWTGGGTEAFF
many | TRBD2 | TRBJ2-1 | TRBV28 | TGTGCCAGCAGTTTATCGGCTAGCGGGGGTAGGAATGAGCAGTTCTTC | CASSLSASGGRNEQFF
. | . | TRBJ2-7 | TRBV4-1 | TGCGCCAGCAGCCAATCGATGACAGGAGGGGAGCAGTACTTC | CASSQSMTGGEQYF
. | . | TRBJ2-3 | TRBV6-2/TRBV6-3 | TGTGCCAGCAGTTTCCCAAAGGATACGCAGTATTTT | CASSFPKDTQYF
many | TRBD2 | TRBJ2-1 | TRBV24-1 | TGTGCCACCAGTGCCCTCCTAGCGGGGGGGCCGGATGAGCAGTTCTTC | CATSALLAGGPDEQFF
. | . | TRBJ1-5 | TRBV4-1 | TGCGCCAGCAGCCAACCGGGACACAGCAATCAGCCCCAGCATTTT | CASSQPGHSNQPQHF
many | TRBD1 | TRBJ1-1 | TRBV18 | TGTGCCAGCAGCCCTGGACAGGGGAACACTGAAGCTTTCTTT | CASSPGQGNTEAFF
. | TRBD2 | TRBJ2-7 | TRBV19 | TGTGCCAGTAGTTTCGCGGGGGGGAGCTCCTACGAGCAGTACTTC | CASSFAGGSSYEQYF
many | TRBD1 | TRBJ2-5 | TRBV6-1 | TGTGCCAGCAGTGAGACAGGGAAAGAGACCCAGTACTTC | CASSETGKETQYF
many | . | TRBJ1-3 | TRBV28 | TGTGCCAGCAGGTCCTCTGGAAACACCATATATTTT | CASRSSGNTIYF
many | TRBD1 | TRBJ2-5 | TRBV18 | TGTGCCAGCTCACCCCCCGGGACAGAAGAGACCCAGTACTTC | CASSPPGTEETQYF
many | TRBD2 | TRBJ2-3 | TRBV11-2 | TGTGCCAGCAGCTTAGGGTCTAGCGGAGACACAGATACGCAGTATTTT | CASSLGSSGDTDTQYF
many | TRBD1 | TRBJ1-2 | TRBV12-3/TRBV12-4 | TGTGCCAGCAGTCCCCTCGGGACAGGGGGCGCAAAATATGGCTACACCTTC | CASSPLGTGGAKYGYTF
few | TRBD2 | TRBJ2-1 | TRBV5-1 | TGCGCCAGCAGCCGGAGCCCTAGCGGGGGAGGGAATGAGCAGTTCTTC | CASSRSPSGGGNEQFF
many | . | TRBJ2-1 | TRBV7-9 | TGTGCCAGCAGCTTCGGTAGGGTAGGATACAATGAGCAGTTCTTC | CASSFGRVGYNEQFF
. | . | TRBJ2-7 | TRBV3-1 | TGTGCCAGCAGCCAACTACAGTGGGGCGCCCCCTACGAGCAGTACTTC | CASSQLQWGAPYEQYF
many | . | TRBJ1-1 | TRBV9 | TGTGCCAGCAGCGTATCCGGGGTAATGAACACTGAAGCTTTCTTT | CASSVSGVMNTEAFF
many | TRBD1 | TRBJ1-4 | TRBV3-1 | TGTGCCAGCAGCGATGGACAGGGTGGAGAAAAACTGTTTTTT | CASSDGQGGEKLFF
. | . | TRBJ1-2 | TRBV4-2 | TGTGCCAGCAGCCAGGGCGCCGGGGTTTCCTTC | CASSQGAGVSF
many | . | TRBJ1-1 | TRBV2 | TGTGCCAGAAGTGGGGAGGTCGGGGGAACTGAAGCTTTCTTT | CARSGEVGGTEAFF
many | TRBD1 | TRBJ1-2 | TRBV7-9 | TGTGCCAGCAGCTTAGAGGGGACAGGGGGCTCCAACTATGGCTACACCTTC | CASSLEGTGGSNYGYTF
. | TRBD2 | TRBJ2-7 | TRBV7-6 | TGTGCCAGCAGCTTAGCGGTCGGGGGGTCCGCACTTTACGAGCAGTACTTC | CASSLAVGGSALYEQYF
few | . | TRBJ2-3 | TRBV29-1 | TGCAGCGTTGACAACCCAGGGAAGGCTACAGATACGCAGTATTTT | CSVDNPGKATDTQYF
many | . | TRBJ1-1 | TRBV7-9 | TGTGCCAGCAGCCCCCGGGGCAGGGTGAACACTGAAGCTTTCTTT | CASSPRGRVNTEAFF
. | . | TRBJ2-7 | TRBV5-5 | TGTGCCAGCAGCTTGGTTGTTACGGGGGCCGAGCAGTACTTC | CASSLVVTGAEQYF
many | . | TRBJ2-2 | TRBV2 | TGTGCCAGCAAGGTTGGGGTCACCGGGGAGCTGTTTTTT | CASKVGVTGELFF
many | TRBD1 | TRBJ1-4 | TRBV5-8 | TGTGCCAGCAGCCACGGGGGACAGTGGAATGAAAAACTGTTTTTT | CASSHGGQWNEKLFF
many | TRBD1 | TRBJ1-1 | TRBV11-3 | TGTGCCAGCAGGTTCGGTTGGGGGACAGCCTTCGACACTGAAGCTTTCTTT | CASRFGWGTAFDTEAFF
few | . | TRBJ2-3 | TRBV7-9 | TGTGCCAGCAGCTCCCCCCCCCAGGGTGACGACACAGATACGCAGTATTTT | CASSSPPQGDDTDTQYF
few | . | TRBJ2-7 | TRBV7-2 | TGTGCCAGCAGCTTAAAAGGTAACAACGAGCAGTACTTC | CASSLKGNNEQYF
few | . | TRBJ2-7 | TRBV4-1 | TGCGCCAGCAGCCAGGTAGCGGCAACCTACGAGCAGTACTTC | CASSQVAATYEQYF
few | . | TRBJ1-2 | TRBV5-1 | TGCGCCAGTAAATCAGGGACCTATGGCTACACCTTC | CASKSGTYGYTF
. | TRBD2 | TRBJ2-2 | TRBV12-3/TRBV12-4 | TGTGCCAGCAGGCCGCCAAGACTAGCGGGGGGGACCGGGGAGCTGTTTTTT | CASRPPRLAGGTGELFF
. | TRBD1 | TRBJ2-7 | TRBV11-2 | TGTGCCAGCAGCCCCGGGACAGGGGGCCGGTACGAGCAGTACTTC | CASSPGTGGRYEQYF
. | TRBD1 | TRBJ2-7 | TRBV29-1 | TGCAGCGCTGAAATGGACAGGGGAATCTCCTACGAGCAGTACTTC | CSAEMDRGISYEQYF
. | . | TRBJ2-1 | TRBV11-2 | TGTGCCAGCAGCTTAATCCTCCGAGGGGCCCCCTACAATGAGCAGTTCTTC | CASSLILRGAPYNEQFF
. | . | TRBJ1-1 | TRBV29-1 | TGCGCAGTTTCCCAGAACACTGAAGCTTTCTTT | CAVSQNTEAFF
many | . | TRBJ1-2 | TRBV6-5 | TGTGCCAGCAGTTACTCGACAAACTATGGCTACACCTTC | CASSYSTNYGYTF
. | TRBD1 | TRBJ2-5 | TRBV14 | TGTGCCAGCCGAACCGACAGGGGGTACCAAGAGACCCAGTACTTC | CASRTDRGYQETQYF
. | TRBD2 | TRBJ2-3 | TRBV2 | TGTGCCAGCGGGCTGCCCCTAGCGGGGGACACAGATACGCAGTATTTT | CASGLPLAGDTDTQYF
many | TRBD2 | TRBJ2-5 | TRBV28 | TGTGCCAGCAGTTTCCCTAGCGGGGCCTACCAAGAGACCCAGTACTTC | CASSFPSGAYQETQYF
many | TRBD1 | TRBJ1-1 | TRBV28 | TGTGCCAGCAGTTCAGAAGGACAGGAGAACACTGAAGCTTTCTTT | CASSSEGQENTEAFF
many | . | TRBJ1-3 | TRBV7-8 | TGTGCCAGCAGCCCCCGGTTCGCTGGAAACACCATATATTTT | CASSPRFAGNTIYF
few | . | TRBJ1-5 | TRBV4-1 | TGCGCCAGCAGACAACAGCCGTATAGCAATCAGCCCCAGCATTTT | CASRQQPYSNQPQHF
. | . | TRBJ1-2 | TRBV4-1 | TGCGCCAGCAGCCAAGAAGTATGGAGCTATGGCTACACCTTC | CASSQEVWSYGYTF
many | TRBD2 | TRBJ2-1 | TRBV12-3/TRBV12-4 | TGTGCCAGCAGCGGAGCGGGGAATGAGCAGTTCTTC | CASSGAGNEQFF
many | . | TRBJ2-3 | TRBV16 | TGTGCCAGCAGCGGCCACACCCAAACAGATACGCAGTATTTT | CASSGHTQTDTQYF
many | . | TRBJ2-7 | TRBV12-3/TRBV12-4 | TGTGCCAGCATAGGCAGAAACTCCTACGAGCAGTACTTC | CASIGRNSYEQYF
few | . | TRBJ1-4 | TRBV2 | TGTGCCAGCACAGTAATTTTCGAAAAACTGTTTTTT | CASTVIFEKLFF
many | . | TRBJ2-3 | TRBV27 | TGTGCCAGCAGATCGGCAGGCCGGCCCATCACAGATACGCAGTATTTT | CASRSAGRPITDTQYF
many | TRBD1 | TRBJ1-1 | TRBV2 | TGTGCCAGCAGGCGGACCGGGACAGCGAACACTGAAGCTTTCTTT | CASRRTGTANTEAFF
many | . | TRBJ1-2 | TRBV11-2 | TGTGCCAGCAGCCCCGGAACAGGGAACTATGGCTACACCTTC | CASSPGTGNYGYTF